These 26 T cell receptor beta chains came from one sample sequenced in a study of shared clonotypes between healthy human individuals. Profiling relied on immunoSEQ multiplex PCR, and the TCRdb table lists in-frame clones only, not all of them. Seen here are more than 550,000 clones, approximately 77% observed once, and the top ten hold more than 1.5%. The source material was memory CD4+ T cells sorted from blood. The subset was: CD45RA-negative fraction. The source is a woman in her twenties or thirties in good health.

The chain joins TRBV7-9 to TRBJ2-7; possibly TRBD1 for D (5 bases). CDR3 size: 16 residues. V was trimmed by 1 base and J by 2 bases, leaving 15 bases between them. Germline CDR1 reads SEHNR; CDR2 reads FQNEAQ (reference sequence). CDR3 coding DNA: TGTGCCAGCAGCTTAGTTTCAGGGCGCCAAACCTACGAGCAGTACTTC. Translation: CASSLVSGRQTYEQYF.

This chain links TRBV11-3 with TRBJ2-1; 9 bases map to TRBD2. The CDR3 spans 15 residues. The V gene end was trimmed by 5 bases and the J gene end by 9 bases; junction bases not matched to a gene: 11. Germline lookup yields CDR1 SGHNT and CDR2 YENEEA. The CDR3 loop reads CASSVGGRAVSEQFF. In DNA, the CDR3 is TGTGCCAGCAGCGTCGGCGGGAGGGCCGTTTCTGAGCAGTTCTTC.

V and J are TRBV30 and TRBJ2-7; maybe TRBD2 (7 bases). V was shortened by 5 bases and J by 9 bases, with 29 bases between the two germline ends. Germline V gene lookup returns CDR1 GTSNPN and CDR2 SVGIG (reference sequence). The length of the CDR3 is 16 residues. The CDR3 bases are TGTGCCTGGGCCCGAGAACAAGGGGGGGGTAGAGTGGCGCAGTACTTC. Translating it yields CAWAREQGGGRVAQYF. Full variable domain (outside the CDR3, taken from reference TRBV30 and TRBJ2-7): SQTIHQWPATLVQPVGSPLSLECTVEGTSNPNLYWYRQAAGRGLQLLFYSVGIGQISSEVPQNLSASRPQDRQFILSSKKLLLSDSGFYLCAWAREQGGGRVAQYFGPGTRLTVT.

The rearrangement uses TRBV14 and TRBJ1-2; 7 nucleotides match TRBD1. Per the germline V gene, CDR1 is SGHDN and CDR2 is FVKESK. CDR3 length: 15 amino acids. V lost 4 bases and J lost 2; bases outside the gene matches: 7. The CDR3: CASSLEPQGNYGYTF. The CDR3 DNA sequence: TGTGCCAGCAGCCTCGAACCACAGGGGAACTATGGCTACACCTTC.

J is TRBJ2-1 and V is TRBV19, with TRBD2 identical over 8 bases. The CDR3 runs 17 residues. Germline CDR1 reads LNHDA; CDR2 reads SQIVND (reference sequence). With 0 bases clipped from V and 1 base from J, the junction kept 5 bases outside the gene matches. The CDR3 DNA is TGTGCCAGTAGTATAGATCCCAGCGGGGGTTCCTACAATGAGCAGTTCTTC. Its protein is CASSIDPSGGSYNEQFF.

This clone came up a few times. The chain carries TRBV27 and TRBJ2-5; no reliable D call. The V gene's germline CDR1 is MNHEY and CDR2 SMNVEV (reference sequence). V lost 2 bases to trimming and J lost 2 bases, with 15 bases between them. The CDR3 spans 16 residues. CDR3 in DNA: TGTGCCAGCAGTTTAGGGGTGTCACACAAACAAGAGACCCAGTACTTC. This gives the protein CASSLGVSHKQETQYF.

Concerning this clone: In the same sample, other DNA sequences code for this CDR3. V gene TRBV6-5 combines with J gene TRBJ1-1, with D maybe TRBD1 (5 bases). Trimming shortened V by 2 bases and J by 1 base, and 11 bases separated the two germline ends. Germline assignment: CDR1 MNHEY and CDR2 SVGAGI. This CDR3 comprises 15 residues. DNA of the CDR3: TGTGCCAGCAGTTACGGGGGAAGGGGGAACACTGAAGCTTTCTTT. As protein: CASSYGGRGNTEAFF.

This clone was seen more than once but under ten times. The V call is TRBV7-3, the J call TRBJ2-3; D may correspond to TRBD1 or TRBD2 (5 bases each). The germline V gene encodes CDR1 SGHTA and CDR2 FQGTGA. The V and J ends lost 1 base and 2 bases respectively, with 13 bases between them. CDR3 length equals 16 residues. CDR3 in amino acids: CASSLRGPGNTDTQYF. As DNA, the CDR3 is TGTGCCAGCAGCTTAAGGGGACCGGGGAACACAGATACGCAGTATTTT.

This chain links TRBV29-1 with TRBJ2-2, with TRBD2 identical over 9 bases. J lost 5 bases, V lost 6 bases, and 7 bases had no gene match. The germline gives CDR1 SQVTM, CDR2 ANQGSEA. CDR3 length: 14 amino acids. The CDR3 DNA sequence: TGCAGCGTCATTAGCGGGAGAGGAACCGGGGAGCTGTTTTTT. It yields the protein CSVISGRGTGELFF.

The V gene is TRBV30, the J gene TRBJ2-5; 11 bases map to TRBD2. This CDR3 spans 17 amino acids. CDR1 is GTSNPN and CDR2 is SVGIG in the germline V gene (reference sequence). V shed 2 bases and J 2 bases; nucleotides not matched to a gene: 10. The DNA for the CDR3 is TGTGCCTGGAGTTCGTGGAGGCTAGCGGGAGGTCAAGAGACCCAGTACTTC. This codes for CAWSSWRLAGGQETQYF.

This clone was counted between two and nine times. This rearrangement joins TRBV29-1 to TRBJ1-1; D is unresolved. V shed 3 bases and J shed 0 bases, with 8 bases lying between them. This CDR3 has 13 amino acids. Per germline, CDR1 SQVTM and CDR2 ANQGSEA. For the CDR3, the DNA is TGCAGCGTTGAGCAGGTTATGAACACTGAAGCTTTCTTT. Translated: CSVEQVMNTEAFF.

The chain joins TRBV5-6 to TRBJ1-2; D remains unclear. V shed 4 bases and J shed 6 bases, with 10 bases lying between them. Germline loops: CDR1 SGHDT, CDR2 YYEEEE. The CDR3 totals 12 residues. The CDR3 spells CASSPGENGYTF. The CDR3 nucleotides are TGTGCCAGCAGCCCCGGCGAGAATGGCTACACCTTC.

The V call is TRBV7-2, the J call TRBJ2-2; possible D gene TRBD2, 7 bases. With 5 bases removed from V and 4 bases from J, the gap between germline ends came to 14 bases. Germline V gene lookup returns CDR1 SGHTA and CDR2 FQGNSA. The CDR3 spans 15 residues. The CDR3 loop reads CASSPKGGRTGELFF. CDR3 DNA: TGTGCCAGCAGCCCCAAGGGGGGGCGCACCGGGGAGCTGTTTTTT.

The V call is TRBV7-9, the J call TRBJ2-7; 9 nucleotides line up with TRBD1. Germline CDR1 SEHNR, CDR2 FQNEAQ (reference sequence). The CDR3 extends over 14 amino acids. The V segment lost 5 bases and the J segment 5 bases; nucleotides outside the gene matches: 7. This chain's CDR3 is CASSPQDRGDEQYF. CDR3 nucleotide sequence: TGTGCCAGCAGCCCCCAGGACAGGGGCGACGAGCAGTACTTC.

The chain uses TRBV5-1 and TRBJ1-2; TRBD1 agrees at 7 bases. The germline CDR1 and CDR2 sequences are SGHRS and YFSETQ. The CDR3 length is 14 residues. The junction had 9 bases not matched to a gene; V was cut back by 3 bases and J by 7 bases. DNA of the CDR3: TGCGCCAGCAGCTCACAGGGGCGAACGGGTGGCTACACCTTC. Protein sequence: CASSSQGRTGGYTF.

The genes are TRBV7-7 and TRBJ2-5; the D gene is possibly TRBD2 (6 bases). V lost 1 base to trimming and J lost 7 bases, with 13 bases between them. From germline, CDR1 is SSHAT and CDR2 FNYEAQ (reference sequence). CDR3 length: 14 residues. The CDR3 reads CASSLVGGSGTQYF. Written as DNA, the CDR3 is TGTGCCAGCAGCTTAGTAGGAGGGTCAGGGACCCAGTACTTC.

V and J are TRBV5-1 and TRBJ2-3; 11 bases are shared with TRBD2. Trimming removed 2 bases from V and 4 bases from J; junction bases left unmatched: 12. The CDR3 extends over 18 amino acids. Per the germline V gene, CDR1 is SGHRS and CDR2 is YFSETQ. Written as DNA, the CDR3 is TGCGCCAGCAGCTTTCTAGGGCTAGCGGGAGGATCCGCAGATACGCAGTATTTT. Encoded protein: CASSFLGLAGGSADTQYF.

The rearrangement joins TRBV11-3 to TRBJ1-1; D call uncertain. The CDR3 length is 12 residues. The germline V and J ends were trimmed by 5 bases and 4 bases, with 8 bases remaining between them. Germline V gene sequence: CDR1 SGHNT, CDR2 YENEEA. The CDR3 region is CASSQGGTEAFF. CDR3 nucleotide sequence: TGTGCCAGCAGCCAAGGCGGCACTGAAGCTTTCTTT.

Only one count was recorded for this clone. Here the CDR3 DNA reads TGCGCCAGCAGTTCTCTCTTGGGGGGGCGCAGAGACACTGAAGCTTTCTTT. Translating gives CASSSLLGGRRDTEAFF. The gene calls are TRBV23-1 and TRBJ1-1, with D possibly TRBD1 on 6 matching bases. TRBV23-1 is an open reading frame, and its role is uncertain. Trimming took 5 bases from V and 3 from J, leaving 22 bases between them. The length of the CDR3 is 17 residues.

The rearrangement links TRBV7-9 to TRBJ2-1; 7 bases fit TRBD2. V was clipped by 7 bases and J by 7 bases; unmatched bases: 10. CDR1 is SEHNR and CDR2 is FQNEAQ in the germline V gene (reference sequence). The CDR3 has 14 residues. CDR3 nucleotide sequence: TGTGCCAGCATAGCTAGCGGCTGGGGGAATGAGCAGTTCTTC. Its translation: CASIASGWGNEQFF. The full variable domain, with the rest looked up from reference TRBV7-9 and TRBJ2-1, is DTGVSQNPRHKITKRGQNVTFRCDPISEHNRLYWYRQTLGQGPEFLTYFQNEAQLEKSRLLSDRFSAERPKGSFSTLEIQRTEQGDSAMYLCASIASGWGNEQFFGPGTRLTVL.

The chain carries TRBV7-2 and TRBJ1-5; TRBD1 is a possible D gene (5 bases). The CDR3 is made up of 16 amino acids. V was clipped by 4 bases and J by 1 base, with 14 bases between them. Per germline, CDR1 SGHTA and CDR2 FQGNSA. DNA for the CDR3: TGTGCCAGCAGCTCCACGCCGGGACGGAGCAATCAGCCCCAGCATTTT. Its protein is CASSSTPGRSNQPQHF. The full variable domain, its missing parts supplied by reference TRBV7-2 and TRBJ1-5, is GAGVSQSPSNKVTEKGKDVELRCDPISGHTALYWYRQSLGQGLEFLIYFQGNSAPDKSGLPSDRFSAERTGGSVSTLTIQRTQQEDSAVYLCASSSTPGRSNQPQHFGDGTRLSIL.

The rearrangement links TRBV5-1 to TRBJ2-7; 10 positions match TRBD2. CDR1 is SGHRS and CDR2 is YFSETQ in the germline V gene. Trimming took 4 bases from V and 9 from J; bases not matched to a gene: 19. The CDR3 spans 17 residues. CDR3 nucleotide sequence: TGCGCCAGCAGCCCACACCTAGCGGGAGAGGGGGCCCGTAGGCAGTACTTC. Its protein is CASSPHLAGEGARRQYF.

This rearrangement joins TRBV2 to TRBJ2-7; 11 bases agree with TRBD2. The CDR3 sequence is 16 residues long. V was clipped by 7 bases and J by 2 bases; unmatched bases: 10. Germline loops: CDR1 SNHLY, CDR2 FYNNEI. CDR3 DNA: TGTGCCAGCATCGGACTAGCGGGCGGATCCACCTACGAGCAGTACTTC. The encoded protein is CASIGLAGGSTYEQYF.

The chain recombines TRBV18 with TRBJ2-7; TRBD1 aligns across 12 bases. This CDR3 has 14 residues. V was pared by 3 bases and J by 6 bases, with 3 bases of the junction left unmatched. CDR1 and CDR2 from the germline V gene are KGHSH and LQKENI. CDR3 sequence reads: CASSPGQGAAEQYF. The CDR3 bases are TGTGCCAGCTCACCGGGACAGGGGGCGGCCGAGCAGTACTTC.

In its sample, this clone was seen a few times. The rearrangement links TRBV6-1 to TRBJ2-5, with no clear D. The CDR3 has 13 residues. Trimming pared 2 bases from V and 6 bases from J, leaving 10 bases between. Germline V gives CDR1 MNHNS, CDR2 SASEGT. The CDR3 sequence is CASSELVAKTQYF. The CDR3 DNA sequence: TGTGCCAGCAGTGAACTCGTCGCAAAGACCCAGTACTTC.

CDR3 sequence reads: CAIGGYNEQFF. The CDR3 nucleotides are TGTGCCATCGGGGGATACAATGAGCAGTTCTTC. This chain connects TRBV10-3 to TRBJ2-1, with D perhaps given as TRBD1 or TRBD2 (5 bases each). With 8 bases removed from V and 4 bases from J, the gap between germline ends came to 6 bases. CDR1 ENHRY and CDR2 SYGVKD come from the germline V gene. CDR3 length: 11 amino acids.